Presented here are 5 T cell receptor beta chains from one specimen sequenced in a study of shared clonotypes between healthy human individuals. Naive CD8 isolation took CD45RO-negative cells positively selected for CCR7 and excluded terminally differentiated effector memory CD45RA+ cells. Data came from immunoSEQ multiplex PCR; TCRdb stores just in-frame clones and leaves some out. The table lists about 610,000 clones, roughly 95% of them singletons. The sample consisted of naive CD8+ T cells sorted from blood. These receptors were obtained from a woman in her thirties in good health.

The J gene is TRBJ1-2, the V gene TRBV5-6; 10 bases match TRBD1. Trimming at V came to 3 bases and at J to 7 bases, leaving 6 bases not matched to a gene. Germline CDR1 SGHDT, CDR2 YYEEEE. This CDR3 has 14 residues. DNA for the CDR3: TGTGCCAGCAGCTGGGGGACAGGGGTGAGTGGCTACACCTTC. Amino acids: CASSWGTGVSGYTF.

This chain connects TRBV9 to TRBJ2-2; 8 bases map to TRBD2. The CDR3 is 18 amino acids. V dropped 3 bases and J dropped 7; count of bases not matched to a gene: 17. The V gene's germline CDR1 is SGDLS and CDR2 YYNGEE. The CDR3 reads CASSATGWAGGNGGELFF. CDR3 in DNA: TGTGCCAGCAGCGCCACCGGTTGGGCGGGAGGTAATGGCGGGGAGCTGTTTTTT.

The V call is TRBV5-1, the J call TRBJ1-1; D ambiguous. Germline V CDR1 and CDR2: SGHRS, YFSETQ. V was pared by 5 bases and J by 2 bases, with 10 bases between. CDR3 length: 13 residues. The CDR3 sequence is CASRPGDNTEAFF. CDR3 DNA sequence: TGCGCCAGCAGACCGGGAGATAACACTGAAGCTTTCTTT.

The chain has TRBV7-7 and TRBJ2-7; 9 nucleotides match TRBD1. Germline CDR1 SSHAT, CDR2 FNYEAQ (reference sequence). With 5 bases clipped from V and 1 base from J, the junction kept 6 bases outside the gene matches. The CDR3 extends over 15 amino acids. CDR3 amino acids: CASSQGQGESYEQYF. The CDR3 region has the DNA TGTGCCAGCAGCCAGGGACAGGGTGAATCCTACGAGCAGTACTTC.

The V and J genes are TRBV9 and TRBJ2-2; 10 bases are a match to TRBD2. The V segment lost 0 bases and the J segment 2 bases; nucleotides outside the gene matches: 4. CDR3 length: 17 amino acids. Germline values: CDR1 SGDLS, CDR2 YYNGEE. CDR3 sequence reads: CASSVGGLAANTGELFF. CDR3 DNA sequence: TGTGCCAGCAGCGTAGGTGGACTAGCGGCTAACACCGGGGAGCTGTTTTTT.